The present entry profiles one TCR beta chain with its context. This sample was taken from a study of control samples from healthy donors and cancer patients. Sequenced by immunoSEQ multiplex PCR; TCRdb stores in-frame clones only, minus some. The sample has about 40,000 clones; approximately 90% are singletons. Trimming left V 6 bases short and J 1 base short, with 14 bases between. This CDR3 spans 15 amino acids. Germline CDR1 is SNHLY and CDR2 is FYNNEI. Material for sequencing was blood. The chain carries TRBV2 and TRBJ2-3; D uncertain. The origin of this receptor is a woman aged 45-65 years in good health. The CDR3 bases are TGTGCCAGCAGCCCCCTCCCGTCTGGCACAGATACGCAGTATTTT. This gives the protein CASSPLPSGTDTQYF. The entire variable domain, with the rest obtained from reference TRBV2 and TRBJ2-3, is as follows: EPEVTQTPSHQVTQMGQEVILRCVPISNHLYFYWYRQILGQKVEFLVSFYNNEISEKSEIFDDQFSVERPDGSNFTLKIRSTKLEDSAMYFCASSPLPSGTDTQYFGPGTRLTVL.